This T cell receptor (beta chain) came from a study of control samples from healthy donors and cancer patients. The CDR3 sequence is 14 residues long. The germline CDR1 and CDR2 sequences are SNHLY and FYNNEI. The V gene end was trimmed by 4 bases and the J gene end by 1 base; junction bases not matched to a gene: 0. Here immunoSEQ multiplex PCR was the method, and the copy in TCRdb shows in-frame clones only, minus some. The ten most abundant clones cover roughly 2.2% of a sample with approximately 190,000 clones. Sequenced sample: blood. The rearrangement joins TRBV2 to TRBJ2-3; 9 bases fit TRBD1. The origin of this receptor is a woman between 25 and 40 years old in good health. The CDR3 DNA follows: TGTGCCAGCAGTGGGACAGGGGGCACAGATACGCAGTATTTT. It is translated as CASSGTGGTDTQYF.